The 32 T cell receptor beta chains below were found in one sample sequenced in a study of cytomegalovirus exposure and HLA in healthy donors. 60 Vbeta and 13 Jbeta primers were used in PCR. Assay used: immunoSEQ multiplex PCR; TCRdb lists only in-frame clones, some missing. The sample includes about 110,000 clones, 60% to 80% seen only once; the top ten take roughly 2.5%. The sample taken for sequencing was PBMCs. The receptor source for this set is a man aged 35 to 55 in good health and CMV-seronegative.

This clone has just a few counts. This chain links TRBV2 with TRBJ1-3; 7 positions agree with TRBD1. V lost 4 bases and J lost 3; bases outside the gene matches: 0. This CDR3 has 13 amino acids. In germline, CDR1 is SNHLY, CDR2 FYNNEI. The CDR3 region is CASSGTGGNTIYF. The CDR3 DNA follows: TGTGCCAGCAGTGGGACAGGTGGAAACACCATATATTTT.

The table lists this clone with a few counts. The V call is TRBV10-1, the J call TRBJ2-7; unclear D gene. The CDR3 sequence is 16 residues long. CDR1 is WNHNN, CDR2 SYGVQD, per germline (reference sequence). The V end was cut by 0 bases, the J end by 2 bases, with 14 bases between. This CDR3 is CASSESGYQRTYEQYF. The CDR3 DNA is TGCGCCAGCAGTGAGTCGGGCTACCAAAGGACCTACGAGCAGTACTTC.

The CDR3 loop reads CASSRSGRDYEQYF. The CDR3 DNA is TGTGCCAGCAGCCGCTCGGGGAGGGACTACGAGCAGTACTTC. V and J are TRBV2 and TRBJ2-7; 7 nucleotides match TRBD2. Trimming removed 6 bases from V and 3 bases from J; junction bases left unmatched: 8. This CDR3 comprises 14 residues. Germline V gene sequence: CDR1 SNHLY, CDR2 FYNNEI.

This sequence joins TRBV5-1 and TRBJ2-5, with 13 bases that match TRBD2. Per the germline V gene, CDR1 is SGHRS and CDR2 is YFSETQ. The V gene end was trimmed by 3 bases and the J gene end by 5 bases; junction bases not matched to a gene: 4. The CDR3 is 15 residues long. CDR3 DNA sequence: TGCGCCAGCAGCTCCGGACTAGCGGGGGTGGAGACCCAGTACTTC. This encodes CASSSGLAGVETQYF. Combining the CDR3 with reference TRBV5-1 and TRBJ2-5 gives the whole variable domain KAGVTQTPRYLIKTRGQQVTLSCSPISGHRSVSWYQQTPGQGLQFLFEYFSETQRNKGNFPGRFSGRQFSNSRSEMNVSTLELGDSALYLCASSSGLAGVETQYFGPGTRLLVL.

The DNA for the CDR3 is TGTGCCAGCAGTTCCCCGACAGGGGCGGTCAATTCACCCCTCCACTTT. Residues: CASSSPTGAVNSPLHF. The rearrangement links TRBV27 to TRBJ1-6; 8 bases match TRBD1. The CDR3 spans 16 residues. CDR1 is MNHEY, CDR2 SMNVEV, per germline (reference sequence). V was clipped by 4 bases and J by 7 bases; unmatched bases: 9.

The chain has TRBV5-1 and TRBJ1-2; 7 bases map to TRBD1. Germline CDR1 is SGHRS and CDR2 is YFSETQ. The V segment lost 4 bases and the J segment 1 base; nucleotides outside the gene matches: 7. The CDR3 contains 15 residues. The DNA of the CDR3 is TGCGCCAGCAGCCCCGGGACAGTGCTTAACTATGGCTACACCTTC. Translated, it gives CASSPGTVLNYGYTF.

A note on this clone: A junction end diverges from the germline sequence, so it may reflect a read error. The chain links TRBV5-1 to TRBJ2-6; 10 bases align to TRBD1. Germline-derived CDR1 and CDR2 are SGHRS and YFSETQ. This CDR3 region has 19 residues. CDR3 DNA: TGCGCCAGCAGGTTGGGGACAGGGGTATTGAGCTCTGGGGCCAACGTCCTGACTTTC. It specifies CASRLGTGVLSSGANVLTF.

This chain connects TRBV11-2 to TRBJ2-3; 7 bases fit TRBD2. J was trimmed by 0 bases and V by 5 bases; bases with no gene match: 5. The CDR3 totals 15 residues. Germline values: CDR1 SGHAT, CDR2 FQNNGV. The DNA for the CDR3 is TGTGCCAGCAGCATCGGGACTACAAGCACAGATACGCAGTATTTT. Protein sequence: CASSIGTTSTDTQYF.

This clone was seen a few times. The chain has TRBV19 and TRBJ2-7, with 7 bases matching TRBD1. Germline assignment: CDR1 LNHDA and CDR2 SQIVND (reference sequence). The CDR3 covers 13 residues. With 3 bases clipped from V and 2 bases from J, the junction kept 1 base outside the gene matches. The CDR3 region is CASSMDRTYEQYF. For the CDR3, the DNA is TGTGCCAGTAGTATGGACAGGACCTACGAGCAGTACTTC.

V usage is TRBV29-1 and J usage is TRBJ2-5, with a tentative D call TRBD1 (5 bases). Trimming took off 5 bases at V and 5 bases at J, with 18 bases between the two ends. Germline loops: CDR1 SQVTM, CDR2 ANQGSEA. This CDR3 spans 14 amino acids. CDR3 nucleotide sequence: TGCAGCGTTCGGCGGCAGGGTCCTCGGGAGACCCAGTACTTC. Translating gives CSVRRQGPRETQYF.

This chain joins TRBV18 and TRBJ2-7; 9 bases are a match to TRBD1. Germline assignment: CDR1 KGHSH and CDR2 LQKENI. V lost 4 bases and J lost 2; bases outside the gene matches: 6. The CDR3 is 15 amino acids. This CDR3 reads CASSLGQGRTYEQYF. DNA of the CDR3: TGTGCCAGCTCACTCGGACAGGGGCGAACCTACGAGCAGTACTTC.

The chain carries TRBV7-2 and TRBJ2-5; no firm D call. Germline CDR1 is SGHTA and CDR2 is FQGNSA. CDR3 length equals 14 residues. Trimming removed 2 bases at V and 7 bases at J, with 14 bases between. CDR3 sequence (DNA): TGTGCCAGCAGCTTATCTTCTGCCGGCGGGACCCAGTACTTC. It yields the protein CASSLSSAGGTQYF.

The chain employs TRBV5-1 and TRBJ1-3; possible D gene TRBD1, 6 bases. The CDR3 runs to 18 residues. V was trimmed by 4 bases and J by 0 bases, leaving 20 bases between them. CDR1 and CDR2 (germline): SGHRS, YFSETQ. The CDR3 protein is CASSPKGQRSSSGNTIYF. The CDR3 DNA reads TGCGCCAGCAGCCCAAAAGGACAGCGGTCGAGCTCTGGAAACACCATATATTTT.

This chain joins TRBV7-9 and TRBJ1-2; TRBD1 is a possible D gene (5 bases). CDR1 and CDR2 (germline): SEHNR, FQNEAQ (reference sequence). This CDR3 comprises 14 residues. Trimming removed 4 bases at V and 7 bases at J, with 16 bases between. CDR3 sequence: CASSSWEGRSGYTF. The CDR3, as DNA: TGTGCCAGCAGCTCCTGGGAGGGGCGGAGTGGCTACACCTTC.

This clone was detected many times. The chain combines TRBV6-4 with TRBJ2-3, with 8 bases fitting TRBD1. The CDR3 has 15 amino acids. V shed 0 bases and J 4 bases; nucleotides not matched to a gene: 3. Germline V gene data show CDR1 as MRHNA and CDR2 as SNTAGT. The DNA for the CDR3 is TGTGCCAGCAGTGACTCGGCAGGGGGCGCAGATACGCAGTATTTT. Its protein product is CASSDSAGGADTQYF.

The chain couples TRBV6-1 to TRBJ2-5; D possibly corresponds to TRBD1 (6 bases). Between the trimmed V and J ends, which lost 5 bases and 2 bases, there was a span of 15 bases. Germline V CDR1 and CDR2: MNHNS, SASEGT. This CDR3 is 15 amino acids long. As DNA, the CDR3 is TGTGCCAGCAGTCGTACAGGGAATGGGCAAGAGACCCAGTACTTC. This translates into CASSRTGNGQETQYF.

This sequence joins TRBV19 and TRBJ2-7; possible D gene TRBD1, 5 bases. Germline lookup yields CDR1 LNHDA and CDR2 SQIVND (reference sequence). The ends were cut back, 3 bases at V and 2 bases at J, with 8 bases in the middle. The CDR3 totals 13 residues. The CDR3: CASSIQDTYEQYF. CDR3 DNA sequence: TGTGCCAGTAGTATCCAGGACACCTACGAGCAGTACTTC.

The rearrangement links TRBV29-1 to TRBJ1-3; a weak D match, TRBD1 (5 bases). There are 14 residues in the CDR3. From germline, CDR1 is SQVTM and CDR2 ANQGSEA. The V end lost 7 bases, the J end lost 0 bases, and 13 bases lay between the germline ends. The CDR3 protein is CSADAQGSGNTIYF. In nucleotides, the CDR3 is TGCAGCGCCGACGCGCAGGGCTCTGGAAACACCATATATTTT.

The V call is TRBV7-6, the J call TRBJ2-7; TRBD1 matches 8 bases. The CDR3 has 12 amino acids. The ends lost 5 bases at V and 5 bases at J; junction bases unmatched: 2. Germline CDR1 is SGHVS and CDR2 is FNYEAQ. The CDR3 loop is CASSAQGDEQYF. CDR3 nucleotide sequence: TGTGCCAGCAGCGCACAGGGGGACGAGCAGTACTTC.

V is TRBV5-1 and J is TRBJ2-5; 7 bases are a match to TRBD2. The trim removed 3 bases at V and 0 bases at J, leaving 2 bases unmatched. CDR1 is SGHRS and CDR2 is YFSETQ in the germline V gene. CDR3 length: 14 residues. This chain's CDR3 is CASSWGGYQETQYF. The CDR3 DNA is TGCGCCAGCAGCTGGGGGGGGTACCAAGAGACCCAGTACTTC.

The chain couples TRBV6-6 to TRBJ2-2; 7 bases map to TRBD2. Germline lookup yields CDR1 MNHNY and CDR2 SVGAGI (reference sequence). The ends lost 0 bases at V and 2 bases at J; junction bases unmatched: 3. The CDR3 loop spans 16 amino acids. The CDR3 spells CASSYSGGGNTGELFF. The CDR3, as DNA: TGTGCCAGCAGTTACTCTGGGGGGGGTAACACCGGGGAGCTGTTTTTT.

This clone was seen only a few times. J is TRBJ1-1 and V is TRBV19; TRBD1 aligns across 10 bases. Germline V lookup: CDR1 LNHDA, CDR2 SQIVND (reference sequence). This CDR3 is built from 15 residues. The V gene end was trimmed by 7 bases and the J gene end by 4 bases; junction bases not matched to a gene: 9. The CDR3 protein is CASTSGQGGPTEAFF. DNA for the CDR3: TGTGCCAGTACAAGTGGACAGGGGGGTCCCACTGAAGCTTTCTTT.

This clone occurred a few times. The chain uses TRBV4-2 and TRBJ2-3; 10 nucleotides align to TRBD2. This CDR3 spans 17 amino acids. Germline V gives CDR1 LGHNA, CDR2 YNFKEQ. V shed 3 bases and J 5 bases; nucleotides not matched to a gene: 11. DNA for the CDR3: TGTGCCAGCAGCCAGGCTACTAGCGGGGCCCGGAGAGATACGCAGTATTTT. It specifies CASSQATSGARRDTQYF.

This clone was detected a few times. This rearrangement joins TRBV5-8 to TRBJ2-1, with D perhaps TRBD1 (6 bases). CDR3 size: 16 residues. V lost 2 bases and J 0 bases, leaving 12 bases between the germline ends. CDR1 and CDR2 from the germline V gene are SGHTS and YDEGEE. CDR3 region: CASSLGQPRSYNEQFF. As DNA, the CDR3 is TGTGCCAGCAGCTTAGGACAGCCCCGCTCCTACAATGAGCAGTTCTTC.

The V and J genes are TRBV7-9 and TRBJ1-1, with D hard to call. The CDR3 length is 12 residues. Germline lookup yields CDR1 SEHNR and CDR2 FQNEAQ (reference sequence). Trimming left V 5 bases short and J 7 bases short, with 11 bases between. The CDR3 sequence: CASSRGTVEAFF. The CDR3 DNA sequence: TGTGCCAGCAGCCGCGGCACGGTTGAAGCTTTCTTT.

J is TRBJ2-4 and V is TRBV2, with TRBD2 as a possible D gene (5 bases). CDR3 size: 17 residues. V was clipped by 3 bases and J by 0 bases, with 15 bases between them. CDR1 and CDR2 from the germline V gene are SNHLY and FYNNEI. The CDR3 region is CASSDTFGVLAKNIQYF. CDR3 nucleotides: TGTGCCAGCAGTGATACGTTCGGGGTTCTAGCCAAAAACATTCAGTACTTC.

The rearrangement uses TRBV6-5 and TRBJ1-1; TRBD1 is a possible D gene (6 bases). The CDR3 extends over 16 amino acids. Germline V gives CDR1 MNHEY, CDR2 SVGAGI. Trimming shortened V by 4 bases and J by 5 bases, and 20 bases separated the two germline ends. CDR3 region: CASSSAVGGQGTEAFF. CDR3 DNA sequence: TGTGCCAGCAGTTCCGCAGTCGGGGGGCAGGGAACTGAAGCTTTCTTT.

This chain links TRBV6-5 with TRBJ2-3; possibly TRBD1 for D (5 bases). CDR3 length: 16 amino acids. Germline V gene data show CDR1 as MNHEY and CDR2 as SVGAGI. The germline V and J ends were trimmed by 4 bases and 0 bases, with 14 bases remaining between them. The CDR3 sequence is CASSLARVSSTDTQYF. CDR3 nucleotide sequence: TGTGCCAGCAGTTTAGCCAGGGTGTCTAGCACAGATACGCAGTATTTT.

The sample holds a few counts of this clone. The rearrangement links TRBV28 to TRBJ1-5; D remains unclear. CDR1 is MDHEN and CDR2 is SYDVKM in the germline V gene. Trimming took 4 bases from V and 7 from J, leaving 14 bases between them. The length of the CDR3 is 14 residues. CDR3 DNA sequence: TGTGCCAGCAGTTCACCACAGCTACGGCAGCCCCAGCATTTT. It encodes CASSSPQLRQPQHF.

This clone appeared a few times. This chain links TRBV6-1 with TRBJ2-7; 8 bases align to TRBD1. The length of the CDR3 is 16 residues. V shed 4 bases and J 0 bases; nucleotides not matched to a gene: 8. CDR1 is MNHNS, CDR2 SASEGT, per germline. The CDR3 spells CASSGNRGESSYEQYF. CDR3 coding DNA: TGTGCCAGCAGTGGTAACAGGGGGGAGTCCTCCTACGAGCAGTACTTC.

The chain carries TRBV6-4 and TRBJ2-2, with 10 positions matching TRBD2. Trimming at V came to 7 bases and at J to 1 base, leaving 3 bases not matched to a gene. Per the germline V gene, CDR1 is MRHNA and CDR2 is SNTAGT. The length of the CDR3 is 15 residues. The CDR3 bases are TGTGCCAGCAAAAGGACTAGCGGGAACACCGGGGAGCTGTTTTTT. Amino acids: CASKRTSGNTGELFF.

The chain couples TRBV5-4 to TRBJ2-5; 8 bases agree with TRBD2. Germline assignment: CDR1 SGHNT and CDR2 YYREEE (reference sequence). The CDR3 covers 18 residues. V shed 4 bases and J 0 bases; nucleotides not matched to a gene: 14. The CDR3 here is CASSHKTFRAGDQETQYF. Written as DNA, the CDR3 is TGTGCCAGCAGCCACAAAACTTTTCGAGCGGGGGACCAAGAGACCCAGTACTTC. The full variable domain, completed using reference TRBV5-4 and TRBJ2-5, is ETGVTQSPTHLIKTRGQQVTLRCSSQSGHNTVSWYQQALGQGPQFIFQYYREEENGRGNFPPRFSGLQFPNYSSELNVNALELDDSALYLCASSHKTFRAGDQETQYFGPGTRLLVL.